The 26 T cell receptor beta chains presented below share a single source sample, sequenced in a study of blood T cell repertoires in COVID-19. The data were produced by immunoSEQ multiplex PCR, yet TCRdb's version contains in-frame clones alone and is incomplete. The sample consists of approximately 200,000 clones, about 81% of them appearing once. Sequenced: peripheral blood. Every receptor here comes from a woman of 80 years or more with COVID-19, enrolled during active disease.

This chain joins TRBV4-1 and TRBJ2-7; no definite D call. There are 12 residues in the CDR3. Trimming stripped 1 base from V and 6 bases from J, with 7 bases between. Looked up from germline, CDR1 is MGHRA and CDR2 is YSYEKL. The CDR3 loop is CASSQVPGEQYF. The DNA for the CDR3 is TGCGCCAGCAGCCAAGTTCCCGGCGAGCAGTACTTC.

The chain carries TRBV14 and TRBJ2-7; 7 bases line up with TRBD1. The CDR3 runs to 13 residues. The J segment lost 8 bases and the V segment lost 4 bases, leaving 8 bases of the junction unmatched. CDR1 is SGHDN, CDR2 FVKESK, per germline. The CDR3 sequence is CASSPDRVQQQYF. In nucleotides, the CDR3 is TGTGCCAGCAGCCCCGACAGGGTACAGCAGCAGTACTTC.

This chain uses TRBV6-1 with TRBJ1-1, with D perhaps TRBD1 (6 bases). V lost 6 bases, J lost 4 bases, and 12 bases lay in between. Germline loops: CDR1 MNHNS, CDR2 SASEGT. CDR3 size: 13 residues. CDR3 protein: CASRQGSRTEAFF. DNA for the CDR3: TGTGCCAGCAGGCAGGGGAGCCGCACTGAAGCTTTCTTT.

The rearrangement uses TRBV7-2 and TRBJ1-2, with TRBD1 identical over 11 bases. J lost 8 bases, V lost 5 bases, and 7 bases had no gene match. CDR1 and CDR2 (germline): SGHTA, FQGNSA. The CDR3 loop spans 14 amino acids. CDR3 DNA sequence: TGTGCCAGCAGCCTAGGACAGGGGGCGAGGGGCTACACCTTC. It specifies CASSLGQGARGYTF.

This clone was observed a few times. CDR3 coding DNA: TGCAGTGCAAGCGGGGCGGGAACGCAGTATTTT. This codes for CSASGAGTQYF. The chain uses TRBV20-1 and TRBJ2-3; 7 nucleotides agree with TRBD2. CDR1 DFQATT and CDR2 SNEGSKA come from the germline V gene (reference sequence). V shed 6 bases, J shed 9 bases, and the junction held 6 bases outside the gene matches. This CDR3 region has 11 residues.

This clone was picked up one time. The genes are TRBV11-3 and TRBJ1-1; tentatively, D is TRBD1 (6 bases). Trimming removed 5 bases from V and 2 bases from J, with 12 bases in between. The CDR3 loop spans 14 amino acids. Germline loops: CDR1 SGHNT, CDR2 YENEEA. The CDR3 reads CASSPGTPNTEAFF. DNA for the CDR3: TGTGCCAGCAGCCCCGGGACACCTAACACTGAAGCTTTCTTT.

The chain employs TRBV11-3 and TRBJ1-1; D perhaps matches TRBD1 (5 bases). Per germline, CDR1 SGHNT and CDR2 YENEEA. V shed 1 base and J shed 4 bases, with 7 bases lying between them. CDR3 length equals 13 residues. In DNA, the CDR3 is TGTGCCAGCAGCTTAGTTCAGGGCACTGAAGCTTTCTTT. The encoded protein is CASSLVQGTEAFF.

CDR3 sequence reads: CASSLPVTGANVLTF. DNA for the CDR3: TGCGCCAGCAGCTTGCCGGTAACTGGGGCCAACGTCCTGACTTTC. The chain has TRBV5-1 and TRBJ2-6, with D uncertain. There are 15 residues in the CDR3. V lost 1 base and J lost 2, with 7 bases in between. Germline CDR1 SGHRS, CDR2 YFSETQ.

CDR3 region: CASSPPSNEQFF. The CDR3 coding sequence is TGCGCCAGCAGCCCCCCCTCGAATGAGCAGTTCTTC. This chain joins TRBV4-1 and TRBJ2-1; D is unclear. Germline V gene sequence: CDR1 MGHRA, CDR2 YSYEKL. Trimming stripped 4 bases from V and 7 bases from J, with 8 bases between. The CDR3 is 12 residues long.

This clone was observed at least ten times. This sequence joins TRBV6-2 or TRBV6-3 and TRBJ2-1; D perhaps matches TRBD2 (6 bases). The germline gives CDR1 MNHEY, CDR2 SVGEGT. This CDR3 contains 16 residues. Trimming cost V 0 bases and J 0 bases, with 9 bases left between them. CDR3 protein: CASSYSGGASYNEQFF. The CDR3 DNA is TGTGCCAGCAGTTACTCGGGCGGGGCCTCCTACAATGAGCAGTTCTTC.

There are a few counts of this clone. The genes are TRBV7-8 and TRBJ1-2, with 8 positions matching TRBD1. The ends lost 5 bases at V and 10 bases at J; junction bases unmatched: 9. The CDR3 runs to 13 residues. In germline, CDR1 is SGHVS, CDR2 FQNEAQ. The chain's CDR3 is CASSPRTGWIYTF. CDR3 nucleotide sequence: TGTGCCAGCAGCCCGAGGACAGGGTGGATCTACACCTTC.

The CDR3: CASSPGLAGVDEQFF. CDR3 sequence (DNA): TGTGCCAGCAGCCCCGGACTAGCGGGGGTAGATGAGCAGTTCTTC. This sequence joins TRBV7-8 and TRBJ2-1; 13 bases agree with TRBD2. V trimming: 5 bases; J trimming: 8 bases; junction bases outside the gene matches: 6. CDR1 and CDR2 from the germline V gene are SGHVS and FQNEAQ. The length of the CDR3 is 15 residues.

The rearrangement uses TRBV5-4 and TRBJ1-1; D gene unclear. With 3 bases removed from V and 5 bases from J, the gap between germline ends came to 14 bases. From germline, CDR1 is SGHNT and CDR2 YYREEE (reference sequence). The CDR3 contains 14 residues. CDR3 DNA: TGTGCCAGCAGCTCGCCCCCGGCGGTTACTGAAGCTTTCTTT. This encodes CASSSPPAVTEAFF. Combining the CDR3 with reference TRBV5-4 and TRBJ1-1 gives the whole variable domain ETGVTQSPTHLIKTRGQQVTLRCSSQSGHNTVSWYQQALGQGPQFIFQYYREEENGRGNFPPRFSGLQFPNYSSELNVNALELDDSALYLCASSSPPAVTEAFFGQGTRLTVV.

The chain recombines TRBV4-3 with TRBJ1-2, with D possibly matching TRBD1 (5 bases). V gave up 0 bases and J gave up 0 bases, with 20 bases separating them. This CDR3 is built from 19 residues. CDR1 and CDR2 (germline): LGHNA, YSLEER. The CDR3 spells CASSQDLRQGGLANYGYTF. The CDR3 DNA follows: TGCGCCAGCAGCCAAGATCTCAGGCAGGGCGGTTTAGCTAACTATGGCTACACCTTC.

V and J are TRBV2 and TRBJ2-7; D uncertain. Germline-derived CDR1 and CDR2 are SNHLY and FYNNEI. CDR3 size: 10 residues. Trimming shortened V by 6 bases and J by 3 bases, and 3 bases separated the two germline ends. In nucleotides, the CDR3 is TGTGCCAGCAGCGTCTACGAGCAGTACTTC. Residues: CASSVYEQYF.

This clone was counted between two and nine times. The CDR3 reads CASSPSGGTGFSQPQHF. CDR3 nucleotide sequence: TGTGCCAGCAGCCCCTCGGGTGGGACAGGGTTTTCCCAGCCCCAGCATTTT. The chain uses TRBV7-9 and TRBJ1-5, with TRBD1 matching 9 bases. Germline loops: CDR1 SEHNR, CDR2 FQNEAQ (reference sequence). Germline trimming cut 5 bases from V and 7 bases from J; bases unmatched to any gene: 15. The CDR3 totals 17 residues. The variable domain in full, with the rest retrieved from reference TRBV7-9 and TRBJ1-5, is DTGVSQNPRHKITKRGQNVTFRCDPISEHNRLYWYRQTLGQGPEFLTYFQNEAQLEKSRLLSDRFSAERPKGSFSTLEIQRTEQGDSAMYLCASSPSGGTGFSQPQHFGDGTRLSIL.

The chain joins TRBV12-5 to TRBJ2-7, with TRBD2 matching 10 bases. Germline V CDR1 and CDR2: LGHNT, FRNRAP. The CDR3 contains 16 residues. After removal of 5 bases from V and 5 bases from J, the junction contained 12 bases not matched to a gene. This chain's CDR3 is CASGETGLAGEHEQYF. The CDR3 region has the DNA TGTGCTAGTGGTGAGACTGGGCTAGCGGGGGAGCACGAGCAGTACTTC.

The count of this clone is one. The chain carries TRBV6-6 and TRBJ1-2; D unresolved. The CDR3 spans 13 residues. V was pared by 0 bases and J by 5 bases, with 7 bases between. The V gene's germline CDR1 is MNHNY and CDR2 SVGAGI (reference sequence). CDR3 protein: CASSYSGDYGYTF. CDR3 DNA: TGTGCCAGCAGTTACTCAGGAGATTATGGCTACACCTTC.

This chain links TRBV5-1 with TRBJ2-3; TRBD2 matches at 8 bases. The CDR3 length is 14 residues. Losses at the gene ends were 3 bases for V and 4 bases for J; bases not matched to a gene: 4. CDR1 is SGHRS, CDR2 YFSETQ, per germline. CDR3 in DNA: TGCGCCAGCAGCTCGGGACTAGTTCCAGATACGCAGTATTTT. Protein: CASSSGLVPDTQYF.

The rearrangement joins TRBV9 to TRBJ2-3; D is perhaps TRBD1 (5 bases). With 3 bases removed from V and 2 bases from J, the gap between germline ends came to 13 bases. Germline loops: CDR1 SGDLS, CDR2 YYNGEE. The CDR3 covers 15 residues. CDR3 DNA sequence: TGTGCCAGCAGCGCCCATTCAGGGTTCACAGATACGCAGTATTTT. As protein: CASSAHSGFTDTQYF.

This clone occurred once. The rearrangement joins TRBV30 to TRBJ1-1; D unresolved. CDR1 and CDR2 from the germline V gene are GTSNPN and SVGIG (reference sequence). Trimming stripped 3 bases from V and 4 bases from J, with 9 bases between. CDR3 length: 12 residues. CDR3 coding DNA: TGTGCCTGGAGCCCAGGCCGCACTGAAGCTTTCTTT. Amino acid sequence: CAWSPGRTEAFF.

This chain links TRBV3-1 (or the pseudogene TRBV3-2) with TRBJ2-3; 7 bases align to TRBD2. J lost 0 bases, V lost 1 base, and 10 bases had no gene match. The CDR3 loop spans 18 amino acids. Germline lookup yields CDR1 LGHDT and CDR2 YNNKEL (reference sequence). The CDR3 region has the DNA TGTGCCAGCAGCCAAGCCGTGGAACGGGGGGAAAGCACAGATACGCAGTATTTT. Protein sequence: CASSQAVERGESTDTQYF.

This clone was detected only once. The V call is TRBV28, the J call TRBJ2-3; 15 bases fit TRBD2. The germline CDR1 and CDR2 sequences are MDHEN and SYDVKM. Germline trimming cut 4 bases from V and 2 bases from J; bases unmatched to any gene: 4. The CDR3 has 17 residues. For the CDR3, the DNA is TGTGCCAGCAGTTCCGGACTAGCGGGAGGGCCCACAGATACGCAGTATTTT. Protein sequence: CASSSGLAGGPTDTQYF.

The genes are TRBV9 and TRBJ2-5; 10 bases line up with TRBD2. CDR1 and CDR2 from the germline V gene are SGDLS and YYNGEE. This CDR3 spans 15 amino acids. V was pared by 0 bases and J by 7 bases, with 6 bases of the junction left unmatched. The CDR3 region has the DNA TGTGCCAGCAGCGTAGAGGCTAGCGGGGGTGGGACCCAGTACTTC. Translation gives CASSVEASGGGTQYF.

As to this clone: An end of the junction does not agree with germline; a read error may underlie this. The chain couples TRBV6-5 to TRBJ2-3, with TRBD2 matching 7 bases. This CDR3 region has 14 residues. Germline loops: CDR1 MNHEY, CDR2 SVGAGI. The CDR3 protein is CASSDSGRTDTQYF. CDR3 bases: TGTGCCAGCAGTGACTCCGGGAGGACAGATACGCAGTATTTT.

CDR3 loop: CASSFSNTGELFF. The DNA for the CDR3 is TGTGCCAGCAGCTTCTCTAACACCGGGGAGCTGTTTTTT. The chain recombines TRBV11-1 with TRBJ2-2; D remains unclear. The V gene's germline CDR1 is SGHAT and CDR2 FQDESV (reference sequence). The CDR3 totals 13 residues. V dropped 3 bases and J dropped 2 bases, with 4 bases sitting between them.